A single T cell receptor (beta chain) is shown here with its context. Its matching antigen is unknown. The record originates from a study of blood T cells in healthy people across ages. Trimming left V 3 bases short and J 14 bases short, with 13 bases between. This CDR3 comprises 12 residues. From germline, CDR1 is SEHNR and CDR2 FQNEAQ (reference sequence). Primers used in a second PCR of roughly 6 to 12 cycles were a sample-barcoded 5' primer and a J-beta primer mix. Sequencing yielded, for each sample, at least 3 million paired-end reads carrying CDR3. TCRdb recomputed calls from the 5' RACE reads with MiXCR, one row per CDR3 protein. The table has more than 650,000 distinct CDR3 sequences, about 20% seen once. Study-level findings and limits: Using unsorted PBMCs precluded a conclusive naive versus antigen-experienced comparison.

The material sequenced was blood. The gene calls are TRBV7-9 and TRBJ1-4; unclear D gene. The TCR was taken from an older man in good health. The CDR3 bases are TGTGCCAGCAGCTTTGGGCGGGGTACTCTGTTTTTT. It is translated as CASSFGRGTLFF.